This T cell receptor beta chain emerged from a study of blood T cells in healthy people across ages. A second roughly 6 to 11 cycle PCR used barcoded and J-beta primers. TCRdb processed the 5' RACE reads anew with MiXCR; each CDR3 protein has one entry. The profile shows 650,000 to 800,000 distinct CDR3 sequences, around 42% of them singletons. This clonotype occurred many times. Antigen specificity is unknown. The ends lost 10 bases at V and 5 bases at J; junction bases unmatched: 11. The CDR3 sequence is 14 residues long. Germline V CDR1 and CDR2: ENHRY, SYGVKD. Notes on the study in general: Age showed a roughly linear inverse relationship with TCR beta diversity per million T cells.

Donors gave approximately 9.9 milliliters of peripheral blood apiece. This sequence was found in a man between 60 and 75 years old in good health. The specimen sequenced was blood. This chain connects TRBV10-3 to TRBJ2-4; 7 nucleotides line up with TRBD1. This CDR3 reads CATLSGTEENIQYF. CDR3 DNA sequence: TGTGCCACCCTGTCCGGGACAGAAGAAAACATTCAGTACTTC.